This T cell receptor beta chain stems from a study of memory B cells and T cells in multiple sclerosis. General observations from the study: Compartments had unequal clone-set sizes, affecting shared clonotype counts.

The J segment lost 7 bases and the V segment lost 10 bases, leaving 16 bases of the junction unmatched. Germline values: CDR1 LNHDA, CDR2 SQIVND (reference sequence). The CDR3 is 15 amino acids. Sequencing was performed with immunoSEQ multiplex PCR; in TCRdb, only in-frame clones are kept and a portion is missing. The table shows some 48,000 clones, with around 79% occurring only once. Comments on this clone: Its antigen is not known.

CFSE-dim autoproliferating and CFSE-high non-proliferating T cells from unstimulated culture were sequenced separately. Pooled replicate wells came from about 5x10^7 CFSE-labeled PBMCs cultured less than 9 days without stimulus. Without exogenous stimuli, around 0.5 uM CFSE-labeled PBMCs were cultured serum-free. Sequencing was done on a sample of PBMCs from blood kept in culture. The genes are TRBV19 and TRBJ1-2; 9 positions agree with TRBD1. The receptor was isolated from a human donor with multiple sclerosis. For the CDR3, the DNA is TGTGCCACCCTCAACAGGGGGCGCGAAGGTACTGGCTACACCTTC. Its protein product is CATLNRGREGTGYTF.